Each of the 2 T cell receptor beta chains below was sequenced from the same sample in a study of blood T cells in healthy people across ages. With a J-beta primer mix and a sample-barcoded 5' primer, a second PCR ran roughly 6 to 11 cycles. TCRdb re-called the 5' RACE reads with MiXCR, one entry per CDR3 protein. Counted here are 720,000 or so distinct CDR3 sequences, about 43% occurring once; the ten biggest clones make up around 30%. Sequenced input: blood. The receptors shown here come from a man aged 80 or over in good health.

This clonotype has just a few counts. The chain uses TRBV28 and TRBJ1-2; D is undetermined. The CDR3 has 13 amino acids. Trimming took off 5 bases at V and 7 bases at J, with 14 bases between the two ends. Germline V gives CDR1 MDHEN, CDR2 SYDVKM. The CDR3 spells CASSVPAGVGYTF. DNA of the CDR3: TGTGCCAGCAGTGTACCCGCGGGAGTTGGCTACACCTTC.

This clonotype was counted between two and nine times. The CDR3 here is CASSELGSSADTQYF. CDR3 in DNA: TGTGCCAGCAGTGAGCTGGGATCTAGCGCAGATACGCAGTATTTT. This chain uses TRBV6-1 with TRBJ2-3; tentative D call: TRBD2 (6 bases). The CDR3 contains 15 residues. Germline-derived CDR1 and CDR2 are MNHNS and SASEGT. V dropped 3 bases and J dropped 4 bases, with 14 bases sitting between them.